The 27 T cell receptor beta chains presented below share a single source sample, sequenced in a study of blood T cell repertoires in COVID-19. Repertoires were generated with immunoSEQ multiplex PCR, while TCRdb's copy carries only in-frame clones and drops some. The sample includes under 200,000 clones, about 84% of them seen just once. The sample comprised PBMCs or T cells enriched from blood (not recorded which). All receptors derive from a man between 45 and 60 years old who had recovered from COVID-19.

The chain couples TRBV30 to TRBJ1-6; D is possibly TRBD1 (6 bases). The CDR3 consists of 11 residues. The germline V and J ends were trimmed by 1 base and 17 bases, with 12 bases remaining between them. In germline, CDR1 is GTSNPN, CDR2 SVGIG (reference sequence). CDR3 amino acids: CAWSEARGIHF. CDR3 DNA: TGTGCCTGGAGTGAGGCCAGGGGTATCCACTTT.

This clone was recorded once. CDR3 sequence reads: CASSYSTGGDIRAFF. Written as DNA, the CDR3 is TGTGCCAGCAGTTACTCGACCGGTGGGGACATAAGAGCTTTCTTT. This chain connects TRBV6-5 to TRBJ1-1, with a possible D match to TRBD1 (6 bases). Germline lookup yields CDR1 MNHEY and CDR2 SVGAGI. Between the trimmed V and J ends, which lost 0 bases and 10 bases, there was a span of 18 bases. The CDR3 has 15 amino acids.

To note about this clone: An end of the junction does not agree with germline; a read error may underlie this. The chain uses TRBV7-7 and TRBJ1-3, with 8 bases matching TRBD1. Germline V gene data show CDR1 as SSHAT and CDR2 as FNYEAQ (reference sequence). The CDR3 runs 15 residues. CDR3 in DNA: TGTGCTAGCAGCCTCGGGACAGGCTCTGGAAACACCATATATTTT. Its protein product is CASSLGTGSGNTIYF. Using reference TRBV7-7 and TRBJ1-3 for the parts outside the CDR3, the full variable domain is GAGVSQSPRYKVTKRGQDVTLRCDPISSHATLYWYQQALGQGPEFLTYFNYEAQPDKSGLPSDRFSAERPEGSISTLTIQRTEQRDSAMYRCASSLGTGSGNTIYFGEGSWLTVV.

This clone appeared once. The J gene is TRBJ2-7, the V gene TRBV12-3 or TRBV12-4; perhaps TRBD2 as D (6 bases). The CDR3 spans 12 residues. Trimming took off 6 bases at V and 7 bases at J, with 13 bases between the two ends. The CDR3 region is CASSYPGREQYF. CDR3 bases: TGTGCCAGCAGCTACCCGGGGAGGGAGCAGTACTTC.

CDR3 DNA sequence: TGTGCCAGCAGCTTAGGACAGGGAAGCTATGGCTACACCTTC. This sequence encodes CASSLGQGSYGYTF. The V call is TRBV5-8, the J call TRBJ1-2; 8 positions agree with TRBD1. This CDR3 spans 14 amino acids. Trimming cost V 2 bases and J 4 bases; bases outside gene matches: 4. Germline CDR1 is SGHTS and CDR2 is YDEGEE.

The chain employs TRBV28 and TRBJ1-4; the D is unclear. Germline values: CDR1 MDHEN, CDR2 SYDVKM. There are 13 residues in the CDR3. V lost 6 bases and J lost 8, with 13 bases in between. The chain's CDR3 is CASSSPVVEKLFF. The CDR3 nucleotides read TGTGCCAGCAGCTCCCCCGTTGTGGAAAAACTGTTTTTT. Full variable domain (rest looked up from reference TRBV28 and TRBJ1-4): DVKVTQSSRYLVKRTGEKVFLECVQDMDHENMFWYRQDPGLGLRLIYFSYDVKMKEKGDIPEGYSVSREKKERFSLILESASTNQTSMYLCASSSPVVEKLFFGSGTQLSVL.

This sequence joins TRBV6-2 or TRBV6-3 and TRBJ2-1; maybe TRBD1 (6 bases). V was clipped by 2 bases and J by 1 base, with 9 bases between them. Germline CDR1 MNHEY, CDR2 SVGEGT. The CDR3 spans 15 residues. The CDR3 sequence: CASSYEGESYNEQFF. As DNA, the CDR3 is TGTGCCAGCAGTTACGAGGGGGAGTCCTACAATGAGCAGTTCTTC.

The sample holds a few counts of this clone. This chain joins TRBV7-9 and TRBJ2-3; perhaps TRBD2 as D (6 bases). The ends were cut back, 3 bases at V and 2 bases at J, with 12 bases in the middle. The CDR3 length is 15 residues. CDR1 and CDR2 from the germline V gene are SEHNR and FQNEAQ (reference sequence). The CDR3 loop reads CASSFGGANTDTQYF. Written as DNA, the CDR3 is TGTGCCAGCAGCTTCGGCGGGGCGAACACAGATACGCAGTATTTT.

The rearrangement uses TRBV9 and TRBJ2-2, with a weak D call TRBD2 (5 bases). Germline CDR1 and CDR2: SGDLS and YYNGEE. This CDR3 has 15 amino acids. V lost 0 bases and J lost 7, with 13 bases in between. CDR3 sequence (DNA): TGTGCCAGCAGCGTAGCTCCTAGCCTTGGCGGGGAGCTGTTTTTT. Translation: CASSVAPSLGGELFF.

V gene TRBV19 combines with J gene TRBJ2-3; 9 bases align to TRBD1. Germline V gives CDR1 LNHDA, CDR2 SQIVND (reference sequence). This CDR3 spans 15 amino acids. V gave up 6 bases and J gave up 2 bases; unmatched junction bases: 6. The CDR3 is CASSHGQGLTDTQYF. As DNA, the CDR3 is TGTGCCAGTAGCCACGGACAGGGGCTCACAGATACGCAGTATTTT.

The chain couples TRBV27 to TRBJ1-2; D is perhaps TRBD1 (5 bases). Trimming stripped 7 bases from V and 6 bases from J, with 18 bases between. The CDR3 is 14 residues long. Germline V gives CDR1 MNHEY, CDR2 SMNVEV (reference sequence). The CDR3 DNA follows: TGTGCCAGCACCCCCCGGCGGGGGGTCGATGGCTACACCTTC. Translating it yields CASTPRRGVDGYTF.

This chain connects TRBV27 to TRBJ1-1; 9 nucleotides match TRBD1. Trimming removed 6 bases from V and 5 bases from J; junction bases left unmatched: 7. CDR3 length equals 14 residues. The germline CDR1 and CDR2 sequences are MNHEY and SMNVEV (reference sequence). The CDR3 is CASSFTGGRTEAFF. In DNA, the CDR3 is TGTGCCAGCAGCTTTACAGGGGGCAGGACTGAAGCTTTCTTT.

This clone turned up a few times. The CDR3 spells CASSQDRGDEKLFF. The CDR3 nucleotides are TGTGCCAGCAGCCAAGACAGGGGTGATGAAAAACTGTTTTTT. The chain couples TRBV4-2 to TRBJ1-4, with D tentatively TRBD1 (6 bases). The CDR3 totals 14 residues. Germline V gene data show CDR1 as LGHNA and CDR2 as YNFKEQ. The germline V and J ends were trimmed by 0 bases and 6 bases, with 8 bases remaining between them.

The chain is built from TRBV24-1 and TRBJ2-5; 8 bases align to TRBD2. CDR3 length: 21 amino acids. V lost 9 bases to trimming and J lost 5 bases; unmatched junction nucleotides: 31. Germline CDR1 is KGHDR and CDR2 is SFDVKD. The CDR3 DNA reads as TGTGCCACCGGGCGCCGGGGATCTCGGGAGACCCAGTACTCGGGAGGGGAGACCCAGTACTTC. It translates to CATGRRGSRETQYSGGETQYF.

This clone has more than one count but fewer than ten. The chain joins TRBV2 to TRBJ1-4; D is ambiguous. CDR3 length: 12 residues. Germline CDR1 reads SNHLY; CDR2 reads FYNNEI. Deletions cut 5 bases from V and 4 bases from J, with 5 bases between. CDR3 nucleotide sequence: TGTGCCAGCAGTTCGAGTAATGAAAAACTGTTTTTT. Amino acid sequence: CASSSSNEKLFF.

The chain couples TRBV3-1 (or the pseudogene TRBV3-2) to TRBJ2-5, with D possibly being TRBD2 (6 bases). The CDR3 sequence is 15 residues long. V lost 4 bases, J lost 1 base, and 13 bases lay in between. In germline, CDR1 is LGHDT, CDR2 YNNKEL (reference sequence). CDR3 bases: TGTGCCAGCAGCCGCGGGACGTCCCGCCAAGAGACCCAGTACTTC. It yields the protein CASSRGTSRQETQYF.

This clone appeared a single time. This chain joins TRBV5-1 and TRBJ2-7; D may be TRBD2 (6 bases). CDR3 length: 15 amino acids. The V gene lost 0 bases and the J gene lost 4 bases, with 14 bases spanning the gap. The germline V gene encodes CDR1 SGHRS and CDR2 YFSETQ. CDR3 amino acids: CASSLEAGLAYEQYF. For the CDR3, the DNA is TGCGCCAGCAGCTTGGAGGCGGGACTCGCTTACGAGCAGTACTTC.

As DNA, the CDR3 is TGCGCCAGCAGCTTGGCAGGCGGGGTCGGCTACACCTTC. This encodes CASSLAGGVGYTF. This chain joins TRBV5-1 and TRBJ1-2; D is unresolved. V was cut by 0 bases and J by 8 bases, with 11 bases left in between. CDR1 is SGHRS, CDR2 YFSETQ, per germline. The CDR3 runs to 13 residues.

J is TRBJ2-2 and V is TRBV6-4; TRBD2 is a possible D gene (7 bases). CDR1 is MRHNA, CDR2 SNTAGT, per germline. V was pared by 6 bases and J by 4 bases, with 9 bases between. The CDR3 sequence is 13 residues long. The DNA for the CDR3 is TGTGCCAGCAGCGGGGGGCTCACCGGGGAGCTGTTTTTT. Protein: CASSGGLTGELFF.

This clone was seen a single time. The chain joins TRBV6-5 to TRBJ2-7, with 10 bases fitting TRBD1. The CDR3 is 15 amino acids. V was clipped by 4 bases and J by 0 bases; unmatched bases: 3. CDR1 and CDR2 from the germline V gene are MNHEY and SVGAGI. The DNA for the CDR3 is TGTGCCAGCAGTTCGACAGGGGGCTACTCCTACGAGCAGTACTTC. Translation: CASSSTGGYSYEQYF.

The chain couples TRBV7-9 to TRBJ2-1; TRBD1 is a possible D gene (6 bases). V lost 7 bases, J lost 4 bases, and 14 bases lay in between. The CDR3 is 14 amino acids. Per germline, CDR1 SEHNR and CDR2 FQNEAQ (reference sequence). The CDR3 DNA reads as TGTGCCAGCACCAACAGGGTGGGATACAATGAGCAGTTCTTC. Amino acids: CASTNRVGYNEQFF.

This chain links TRBV9 with TRBJ1-2; 8 bases map to TRBD1. The ends lost 4 bases at V and 8 bases at J; junction bases unmatched: 13. The germline gives CDR1 SGDLS, CDR2 YYNGEE. The CDR3 length is 15 residues. The CDR3 sequence is CASSPGGDRKVGYTF. The CDR3 nucleotides read TGTGCCAGCAGCCCAGGGGGGGACAGGAAAGTCGGCTACACCTTC.

This rearrangement joins TRBV27 to TRBJ1-1, with unresolved D. Germline CDR1 reads MNHEY; CDR2 reads SMNVEV (reference sequence). V was pared by 1 base and J by 4 bases, with 10 bases between. This CDR3 comprises 14 residues. DNA for the CDR3: TGTGCCAGCAGTTTATTAGCGGGCGGCACTGAAGCTTTCTTT. This codes for CASSLLAGGTEAFF.

The chain uses TRBV7-8 and TRBJ1-6; 8 nucleotides agree with TRBD1. The CDR3 spans 14 residues. The germline CDR1 and CDR2 sequences are SGHVS and FQNEAQ. Losses at the gene ends were 5 bases for V and 7 bases for J; bases not matched to a gene: 4. Here the CDR3 reads CASSEDRGNSPLHF. CDR3 in DNA: TGTGCCAGCAGCGAAGACAGGGGCAATTCACCCCTCCACTTT. Variable domain in full (rest from reference TRBV7-8 and TRBJ1-6): GAGVSQSPRYKVAKRGQDVALRCDPISGHVSLFWYQQALGQGPEFLTYFQNEAQLDKSGLPSDRFFAERPEGSVSTLKIQRTQQEDSAVYLCASSEDRGNSPLHFGNGTRLTVT.

V and J are TRBV10-3 and TRBJ1-3; no clear D. V gave up 6 bases and J gave up 0 bases, with 9 bases separating them. Germline V CDR1 and CDR2: ENHRY, SYGVKD. The CDR3 consists of 14 residues. In DNA form, the CDR3 reads TGTGCCATCAGCAGCCCTAGCTCTGGAAACACCATATATTTT. It translates to CAISSPSSGNTIYF.

The J gene is TRBJ1-2, the V gene TRBV5-1; 7 bases are shared with TRBD1. With 1 base clipped from V and 5 bases from J, the junction kept 5 bases outside the gene matches. Germline CDR1 is SGHRS and CDR2 is YFSETQ. CDR3 size: 14 residues. The CDR3, as DNA: TGCGCCAGCAGCTTGACAGGGGAGGCTTATGGCTACACCTTC. Amino acid sequence: CASSLTGEAYGYTF. Full variable domain (rest looked up from reference TRBV5-1 and TRBJ1-2): KAGVTQTPRYLIKTRGQQVTLSCSPISGHRSVSWYQQTPGQGLQFLFEYFSETQRNKGNFPGRFSGRQFSNSRSEMNVSTLELGDSALYLCASSLTGEAYGYTFGSGTRLTVV.

The chain carries TRBV2 and TRBJ1-2; TRBD1 aligns across 8 bases. CDR1 is SNHLY, CDR2 FYNNEI, per germline. CDR3 length: 12 amino acids. V shed 6 bases, J shed 8 bases, and the junction held 5 bases outside the gene matches. The CDR3 DNA reads as TGTGCCAGCAGGGGGACAGGAGGGGGCTACACCTTC. As protein: CASRGTGGGYTF.